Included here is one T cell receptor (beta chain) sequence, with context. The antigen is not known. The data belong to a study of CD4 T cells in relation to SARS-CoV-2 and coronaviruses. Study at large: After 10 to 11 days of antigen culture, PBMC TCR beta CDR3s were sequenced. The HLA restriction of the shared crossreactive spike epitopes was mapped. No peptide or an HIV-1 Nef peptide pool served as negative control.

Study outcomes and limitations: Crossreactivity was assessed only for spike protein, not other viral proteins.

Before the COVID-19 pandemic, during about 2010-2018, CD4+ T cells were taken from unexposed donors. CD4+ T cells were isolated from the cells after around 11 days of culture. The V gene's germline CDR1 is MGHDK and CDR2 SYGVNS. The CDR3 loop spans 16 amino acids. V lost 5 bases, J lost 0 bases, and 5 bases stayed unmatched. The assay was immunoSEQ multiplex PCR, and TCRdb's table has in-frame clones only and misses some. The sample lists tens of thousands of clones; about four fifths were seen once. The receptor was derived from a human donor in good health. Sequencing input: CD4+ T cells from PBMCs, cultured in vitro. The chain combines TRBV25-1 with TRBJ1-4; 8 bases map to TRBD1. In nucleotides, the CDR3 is TGTGCCAGCAGTCGTAGACAGGGGTCAACTAATGAAAAACTGTTTTTT. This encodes CASSRRQGSTNEKLFF.